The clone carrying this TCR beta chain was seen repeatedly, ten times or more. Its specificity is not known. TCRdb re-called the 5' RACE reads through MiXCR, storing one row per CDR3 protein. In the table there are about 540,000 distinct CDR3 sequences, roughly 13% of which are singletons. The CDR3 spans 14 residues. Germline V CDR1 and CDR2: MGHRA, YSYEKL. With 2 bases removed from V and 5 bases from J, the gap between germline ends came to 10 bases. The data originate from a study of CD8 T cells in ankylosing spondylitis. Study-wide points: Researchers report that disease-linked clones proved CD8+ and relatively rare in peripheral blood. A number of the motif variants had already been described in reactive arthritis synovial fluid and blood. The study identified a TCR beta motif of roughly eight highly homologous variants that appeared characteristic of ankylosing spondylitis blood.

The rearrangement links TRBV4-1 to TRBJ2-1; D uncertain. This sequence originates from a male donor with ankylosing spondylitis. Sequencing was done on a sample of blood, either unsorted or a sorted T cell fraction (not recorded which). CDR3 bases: TGCGCCAGCAGCCAATGGGTCTCGAACAATGAGCAGTTCTTC. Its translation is CASSQWVSNNEQFF.